This T cell receptor beta chain was identified in a study of shared clonotypes between healthy human individuals. General observations from the study: The naive CD4 repertoires of a few donors were compared, and around 5% of clonotypes were shared.

Note on this clone: Antigen: not known.

The table came from immunoSEQ multiplex PCR; TCRdb's copy has only in-frame clones and leaves some out. The repertoire holds 2 million to 2.5 million clones, with approximately 94% as singletons. The CDR3 has 16 residues. V was clipped by 3 bases and J by 0 bases, with 15 bases between them. Germline lookup yields CDR1 SGHTA and CDR2 FQGNSA. Sequencing was performed on naive CD4+ T cells sorted from blood. Subset given: CD45RA+ positively selected. This TCR was recovered from a man aged 18 to 30 in good health. The genes are TRBV7-2 and TRBJ2-7; maybe TRBD1 (6 bases). CDR3 DNA: TGTGCCAGCAGCTTCAGCAGGGGCCTTCTCTCCTACGAGCAGTACTTC. This sequence encodes CASSFSRGLLSYEQYF.